The T cell receptor (beta chain) under discussion was sequenced for a study of OX40 agonist ivuxolimab in advanced cancers. About the research overall: Patients with prior anti-PD-1, anti-PD-L1 or anti-CTLA-4 therapy were eligible; approximately 37% had some.

The CDR3 loop spans 14 amino acids. The V end lost 2 bases, the J end lost 0 bases, and 7 bases lay between the germline ends. Germline V lookup: CDR1 MNHEY, CDR2 SMNVEV (reference sequence). TCRdb keeps only in-frame clones here, not all; method: immunoSEQ multiplex PCR. The sample yields almost 80,000 clones, 70% to 85% seen once. Source: CD4+ or CD8+ T cells sorted from blood, taken in a trial of the OX40 agonist ivuxolimab. This clonotype was sampled from an adult with an advanced solid tumor such as melanoma, head and neck, liver or kidney cancer. The V gene is TRBV27, the J gene TRBJ1-2, with D perhaps matching TRBD1 (5 bases). The CDR3 loop is CASSLGHPNYGYTF. As DNA, the CDR3 is TGTGCCAGCAGTTTAGGACATCCTAACTATGGCTACACCTTC.